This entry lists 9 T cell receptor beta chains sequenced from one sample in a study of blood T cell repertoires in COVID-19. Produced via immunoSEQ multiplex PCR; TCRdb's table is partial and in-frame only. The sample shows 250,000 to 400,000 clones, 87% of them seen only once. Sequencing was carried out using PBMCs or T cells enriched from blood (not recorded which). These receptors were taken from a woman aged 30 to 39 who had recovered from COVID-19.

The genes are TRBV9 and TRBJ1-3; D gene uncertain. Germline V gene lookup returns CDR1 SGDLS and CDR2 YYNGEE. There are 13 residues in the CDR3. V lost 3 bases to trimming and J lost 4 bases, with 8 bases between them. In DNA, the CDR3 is TGTGCCAGCAGCGGTCGACAAGGAAACACCATATATTTT. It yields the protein CASSGRQGNTIYF. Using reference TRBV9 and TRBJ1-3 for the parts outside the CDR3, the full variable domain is DSGVTQTPKHLITATGQRVTLRCSPRSGDLSVYWYQQSLDQGLQFLIQYYNGEERAKGNILERFSAQQFPDLHSELNLSSLELGDSALYFCASSGRQGNTIYFGEGSWLTVV.

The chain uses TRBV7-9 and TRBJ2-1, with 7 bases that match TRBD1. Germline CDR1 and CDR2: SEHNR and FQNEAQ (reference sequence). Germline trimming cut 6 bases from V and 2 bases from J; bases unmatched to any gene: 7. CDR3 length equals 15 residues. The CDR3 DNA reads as TGTGCCAGCAGGCTCGAACAGGGGACCTACAATGAGCAGTTCTTC. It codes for CASRLEQGTYNEQFF.

The DNA for the CDR3 is TGTGCCAGCAGCGCCCTAAATAATTCACCCCTCCACTTT. This codes for CASSALNNSPLHF. The V gene is TRBV6-5, the J gene TRBJ1-6; D remains ambiguous. Trimming shortened V by 6 bases and J by 5 bases, and 8 bases separated the two germline ends. This CDR3 region has 13 residues. The germline gives CDR1 MNHEY, CDR2 SVGAGI.

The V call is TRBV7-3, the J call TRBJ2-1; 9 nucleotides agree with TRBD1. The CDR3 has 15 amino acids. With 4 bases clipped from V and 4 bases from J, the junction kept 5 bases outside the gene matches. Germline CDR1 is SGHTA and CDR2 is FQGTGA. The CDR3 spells CASSSSGTGYNEQFF. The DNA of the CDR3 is TGTGCCAGCAGCTCGTCCGGGACAGGGTACAATGAGCAGTTCTTC.

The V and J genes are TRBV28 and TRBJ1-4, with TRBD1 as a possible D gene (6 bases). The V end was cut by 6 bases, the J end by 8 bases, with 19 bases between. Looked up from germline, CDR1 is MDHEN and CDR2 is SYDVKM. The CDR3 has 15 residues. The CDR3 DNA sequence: TGTGCCAGCAGGGATTCTCAGGGGCTAAGGGAAAAACTGTTTTTT. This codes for CASRDSQGLREKLFF.

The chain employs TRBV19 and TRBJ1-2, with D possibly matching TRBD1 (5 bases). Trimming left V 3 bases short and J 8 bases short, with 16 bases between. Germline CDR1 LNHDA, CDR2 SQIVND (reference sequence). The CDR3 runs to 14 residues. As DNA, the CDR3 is TGTGCCAGTAGTATTGGATCAGGGCCGAGGGGCTACACCTTC. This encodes CASSIGSGPRGYTF.

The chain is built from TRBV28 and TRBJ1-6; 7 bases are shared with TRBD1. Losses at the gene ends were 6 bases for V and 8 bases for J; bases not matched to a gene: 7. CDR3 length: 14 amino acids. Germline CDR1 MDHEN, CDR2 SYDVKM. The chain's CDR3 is CASSSGQAHSPLHF. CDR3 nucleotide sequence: TGTGCCAGCAGCTCAGGACAGGCGCATTCACCCCTCCACTTT.

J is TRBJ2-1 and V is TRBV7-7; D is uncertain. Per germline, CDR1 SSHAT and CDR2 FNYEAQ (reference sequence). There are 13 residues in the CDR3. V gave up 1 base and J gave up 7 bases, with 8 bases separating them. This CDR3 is CASSLDSLNEQFF. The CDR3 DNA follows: TGTGCCAGCAGCTTAGACAGCCTTAATGAGCAGTTCTTC.

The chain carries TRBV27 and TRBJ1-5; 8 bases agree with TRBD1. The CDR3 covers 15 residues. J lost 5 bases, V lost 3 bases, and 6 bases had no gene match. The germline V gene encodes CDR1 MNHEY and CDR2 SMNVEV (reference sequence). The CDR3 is CASSFGGDRYQPQHF. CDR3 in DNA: TGTGCCAGCAGTTTCGGAGGGGACAGGTATCAGCCCCAGCATTTT.